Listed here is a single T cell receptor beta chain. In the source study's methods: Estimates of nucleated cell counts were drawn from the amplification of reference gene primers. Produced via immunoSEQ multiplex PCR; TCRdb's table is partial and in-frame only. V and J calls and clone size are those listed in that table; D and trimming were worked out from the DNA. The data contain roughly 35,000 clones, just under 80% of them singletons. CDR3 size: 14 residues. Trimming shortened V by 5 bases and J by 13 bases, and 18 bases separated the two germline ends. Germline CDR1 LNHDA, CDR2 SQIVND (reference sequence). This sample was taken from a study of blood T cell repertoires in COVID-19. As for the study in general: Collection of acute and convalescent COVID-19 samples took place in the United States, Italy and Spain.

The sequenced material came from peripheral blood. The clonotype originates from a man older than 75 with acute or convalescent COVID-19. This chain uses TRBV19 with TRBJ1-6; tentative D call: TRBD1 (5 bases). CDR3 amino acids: CASSPQATVFPLHF. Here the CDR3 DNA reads TGTGCCAGTAGTCCCCAAGCGACAGTTTTCCCCCTCCACTTT.